A single sample is the source of the 21 T cell receptor beta chains below, sequenced in a study of blood T cell repertoires in COVID-19. Produced via immunoSEQ multiplex PCR; TCRdb's table is partial and in-frame only. The data contain 40,000 to 45,000 clones, approximately 90% of them seen just once; the ten biggest clones take up around 8.3%. The sequenced sample was peripheral blood. The receptor source for this set is a man aged 55 to 70 with active COVID-19.

The rearrangement links TRBV7-9 to TRBJ2-7, with a weak D call TRBD2 (5 bases). From germline, CDR1 is SEHNR and CDR2 FQNEAQ (reference sequence). V shed 1 base and J shed 2 bases, with 9 bases lying between them. CDR3 length: 14 amino acids. The CDR3 nucleotides are TGTGCCAGCAGCTTAGACGGCGGGCCCTACGAGCAGTACTTC. Protein: CASSLDGGPYEQYF.

This clone was counted a single time. The V gene is TRBV3-1 (or the pseudogene TRBV3-2), the J gene TRBJ2-7; TRBD1 agrees at 8 bases. The CDR3 is 18 amino acids. CDR1 and CDR2 from the germline V gene are LGHDT and YNNKEL (reference sequence). After removal of 4 bases from V and 0 bases from J, the junction contained 14 bases not matched to a gene. This CDR3 reads CASSRWLTGAAGSYEQYF. The CDR3 DNA sequence: TGTGCCAGCAGCCGCTGGTTGACAGGGGCCGCTGGCTCCTACGAGCAGTACTTC.

The CDR3 region has the DNA TGCGCCAGCAGCCGGAAAATGGGACTAGAGGGTGCGAGGGTGGAGCAGTACTTC. Encoded protein: CASSRKMGLEGARVEQYF. This chain joins TRBV4-1 and TRBJ2-7; 8 bases fit TRBD2. Trimming cost V 4 bases and J 7 bases; bases outside gene matches: 21. The CDR3 covers 18 residues. The germline CDR1 and CDR2 sequences are MGHRA and YSYEKL.

The chain joins TRBV14 to TRBJ2-5; TRBD2 aligns across 11 bases. Germline V gene sequence: CDR1 SGHDN, CDR2 FVKESK. The CDR3 extends over 16 amino acids. The V and J ends lost 0 bases and 3 bases, in that order; junction bases with no gene match: 3. Written as DNA, the CDR3 is TGTGCCAGCAGCCAAGATCTGACTAGCGGGAAAGAGACCCAGTACTTC. Translating gives CASSQDLTSGKETQYF.

This clone showed up just a few times. The V call is TRBV23-1, the J call TRBJ1-1, with D perhaps matching TRBD1 (6 bases). TRBV23-1 is annotated as an ORF whose role is uncertain. V gave up 7 bases and J gave up 3 bases, with 18 bases separating them. This CDR3 has 15 amino acids. The CDR3 sequence: CASTSIRGADTEAFF. The CDR3 DNA reads as TGCGCCAGCACCTCAATACGGGGGGCGGACACTGAAGCTTTCTTT.

V usage is TRBV25-1 and J usage is TRBJ1-3, with D possibly matching TRBD1 (5 bases). V gave up 2 bases and J gave up 4 bases, with 9 bases separating them. The CDR3 contains 14 residues. Germline V gene lookup returns CDR1 MGHDK and CDR2 SYGVNS. CDR3 residues: CASSERGSGNTIYF. In DNA, the CDR3 is TGTGCCAGCAGTGAACGGGGGTCGGGAAACACCATATATTTT.

In this sample, this clone turned up once. The CDR3 DNA is TGCGCCAGCAGCTTTCGGACAGGGAACACCGGGGAGCTGTTTTTT. Encoded protein: CASSFRTGNTGELFF. The chain uses TRBV4-1 and TRBJ2-2; TRBD1 aligns across 7 bases. The CDR3 runs 15 residues. CDR1 MGHRA and CDR2 YSYEKL come from the germline V gene. With 5 bases clipped from V and 1 base from J, the junction kept 4 bases outside the gene matches.

This chain uses TRBV10-3 with TRBJ2-7; possibly TRBD1 for D (7 bases). Germline V CDR1 and CDR2: ENHRY, SYGVKD. The CDR3 sequence is 12 residues long. V lost 8 bases and J lost 7, with 15 bases in between. The CDR3 sequence: CAIQGGLREQYF. The CDR3 nucleotides read TGTGCCATCCAGGGGGGTCTGCGTGAGCAGTACTTC.

This clone was counted a single time. The chain uses TRBV7-8 and TRBJ1-5; 8 bases line up with TRBD1. Trimming at V came to 5 bases and at J to 9 bases, leaving 9 bases not matched to a gene. The CDR3 is 14 residues long. The germline CDR1 and CDR2 sequences are SGHVS and FQNEAQ. CDR3: CASSQGTGLWPQHF. The CDR3 region has the DNA TGTGCCAGCAGCCAGGGGACAGGCTTGTGGCCCCAGCATTTT.

The J gene is TRBJ2-7, the V gene TRBV7-3; D perhaps matches TRBD2 (6 bases). Germline V gene data show CDR1 as SGHTA and CDR2 as FQGTGA. Trimming removed 2 bases from V and 0 bases from J, with 11 bases in between. The CDR3 spans 15 residues. CDR3 sequence reads: CASSLGDGSSYEQYF. CDR3 nucleotides: TGTGCCAGCAGCTTAGGGGACGGGAGCTCCTACGAGCAGTACTTC.

This chain's CDR3 is CAISESGGGLGQPQHF. In DNA form, the CDR3 reads TGTGCCATCAGTGAAAGCGGCGGGGGGTTAGGACAGCCCCAGCATTTT. The V gene is TRBV10-3, the J gene TRBJ1-5, with D possibly being TRBD1 (5 bases). The CDR3 consists of 16 residues. With 3 bases removed from V and 7 bases from J, the gap between germline ends came to 19 bases. The germline CDR1 and CDR2 sequences are ENHRY and SYGVKD.

V and J are TRBV5-1 and TRBJ2-5; 7 nucleotides match TRBD1. Germline V gives CDR1 SGHRS, CDR2 YFSETQ. The CDR3 runs to 17 residues. Trimming at V came to 2 bases and at J to 0 bases, leaving 10 bases not matched to a gene. CDR3 sequence reads: CASSFARDSLYQETQYF. The CDR3, as DNA: TGCGCCAGCAGCTTCGCTCGGGACAGTTTGTACCAAGAGACCCAGTACTTC.

The rearrangement links TRBV2 to TRBJ2-7; 12 nucleotides agree with TRBD2. V shed 2 bases and J 2 bases; nucleotides not matched to a gene: 7. The CDR3 loop spans 17 amino acids. Germline V gene data show CDR1 as SNHLY and CDR2 as FYNNEI. CDR3 bases: TGTGCCAGCAGTGAACAGGAGCTAGCGGGAGGGCCCTACGAGCAGTACTTC. Amino acid sequence: CASSEQELAGGPYEQYF.

This clone occurred once. The gene calls are TRBV14 and TRBJ1-1; TRBD1 matches at 9 bases. The CDR3 consists of 15 residues. Germline V gene lookup returns CDR1 SGHDN and CDR2 FVKESK. J was trimmed by 3 bases and V by 0 bases; bases with no gene match: 2. DNA for the CDR3: TGTGCCAGCAGCCAAGATGGGACAGGGTACACTGAAGCTTTCTTT. Protein: CASSQDGTGYTEAFF.

This clone appeared a single time. V and J are TRBV3-1 (or the pseudogene TRBV3-2) and TRBJ2-7, with D possibly being TRBD2 (6 bases). Germline CDR1 is LGHDT and CDR2 is YNNKEL (reference sequence). The CDR3 covers 15 residues. V was pared by 1 base and J by 2 bases, with 12 bases between. CDR3 coding DNA: TGTGCCAGCAGCCAAGCTCACGGGGGAGCCTACGAGCAGTACTTC. As protein: CASSQAHGGAYEQYF.

The chain recombines TRBV6-5 with TRBJ2-3; D remains unclear. V gave up 5 bases and J gave up 2 bases, with 8 bases separating them. The CDR3 runs 13 residues. The germline V gene has CDR1 MNHEY and CDR2 SVGAGI. CDR3 in amino acids: CASSTSFTDTQYF. The CDR3 DNA reads TGTGCCAGCAGTACCAGTTTCACAGATACGCAGTATTTT.

The chain uses TRBV15 and TRBJ2-2, with 14 bases identical to TRBD2. The J segment lost 7 bases and the V segment lost 3 bases, leaving 4 bases of the junction unmatched. This CDR3 is 16 amino acids long. Germline loops: CDR1 LNHNV, CDR2 YYDKDF (reference sequence). CDR3 region: CATSRGLAGAHGELFF. In nucleotides, the CDR3 is TGTGCCACCAGCAGGGGACTAGCGGGAGCCCACGGGGAGCTGTTTTTT.

The CDR3 DNA is TGTGCCTGGGGGACAGTCGTGAGCAATCAGCCCCAGCATTTT. This encodes CAWGTVVSNQPQHF. The chain couples TRBV30 to TRBJ1-5; 7 nucleotides align to TRBD1. Germline assignment: CDR1 GTSNPN and CDR2 SVGIG (reference sequence). This CDR3 contains 14 residues. Losses at the gene ends were 5 bases for V and 1 base for J; bases not matched to a gene: 5.

V and J are TRBV19 and TRBJ2-3; 7 bases match TRBD1. Germline trimming cut 5 bases from V and 5 bases from J; bases unmatched to any gene: 10. This CDR3 is built from 15 residues. Germline V gives CDR1 LNHDA, CDR2 SQIVND (reference sequence). DNA for the CDR3: TGTGCCAGTAGTCAGGGGACAGTTATAAGAGATACGCAGTATTTT. This gives the protein CASSQGTVIRDTQYF.

J is TRBJ2-1 and V is TRBV4-2; maybe TRBD2 (5 bases). Germline V lookup: CDR1 LGHNA, CDR2 YNFKEQ. V lost 0 bases and J 8 bases, leaving 17 bases between the germline ends. The CDR3 covers 16 residues. The CDR3 reads CASSQDQSLVGDEQFF. In nucleotides, the CDR3 is TGTGCCAGCAGCCAAGACCAGTCCTTAGTCGGGGATGAGCAGTTCTTC.

This clone came up once. The rearrangement joins TRBV4-1 to TRBJ1-4, with D unclear. The CDR3 totals 14 residues. Trimming stripped 0 bases from V and 8 bases from J, with 10 bases between. Germline loops: CDR1 MGHRA, CDR2 YSYEKL. The CDR3 sequence is CASSQDRLGEKLFF. The CDR3 nucleotides are TGCGCCAGCAGCCAAGACCGACTCGGGGAAAAACTGTTTTTT.